Sequencing of this T cell receptor (beta chain) was carried out in a study of blood T cell repertoires in COVID-19. The wider study: Material from acute and convalescent COVID-19 was sourced from the United States, Italy and Spain. PBMCs, B-cell-depleted T cells, or T cells were the source of the cDNA or gDNA that made up the material.

As processed by the authors: Amplified reference gene primers provided the basis for estimating nucleated cell counts. Clones were sequenced by immunoSEQ multiplex PCR, and TCRdb holds only the in-frame ones, with some missing. The DNA was the basis for D and trimming; V, J and clone size are from that table. The sample lists under 300,000 clones, 85% occurring once. The V gene's germline CDR1 is MNHEY and CDR2 SVGAGI. The CDR3 is made up of 14 amino acids. Trimming removed 5 bases from V and 11 bases from J; junction bases left unmatched: 10. In this sample, this clone turned up a few times. The sequenced sample was peripheral blood. This sequence joins TRBV6-5 and TRBJ1-1; 11 bases map to TRBD1. The sequence was obtained from a woman aged 60-70 years with active or convalescent COVID-19. Here the CDR3 DNA reads TGTGCCAGCAGTCTGCCTGGGACAGGGGGTTTTGCTTTCTTT. Its translation is CASSLPGTGGFAFF.